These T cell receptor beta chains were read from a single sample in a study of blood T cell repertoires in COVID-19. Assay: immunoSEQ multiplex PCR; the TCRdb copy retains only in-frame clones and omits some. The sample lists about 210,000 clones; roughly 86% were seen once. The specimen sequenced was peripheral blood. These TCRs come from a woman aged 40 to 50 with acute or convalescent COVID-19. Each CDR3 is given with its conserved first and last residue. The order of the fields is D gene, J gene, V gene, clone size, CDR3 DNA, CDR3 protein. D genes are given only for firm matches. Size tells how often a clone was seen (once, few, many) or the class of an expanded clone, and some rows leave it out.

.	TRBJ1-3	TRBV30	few	TGTGCCTGGAACCTCATGGAGTCCTCTGGAAACACCATATATTTT	CAWNLMESSGNTIYF
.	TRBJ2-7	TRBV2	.	TGTGCCAGCGCGCGGGTCACCTACGAGCAGTACTTC	CASARVTYEQYF
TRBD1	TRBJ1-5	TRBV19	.	TGTGCCAGTAGTATAGGTTCGACAGGGGGGCCCCAGCATTTT	CASSIGSTGGPQHF
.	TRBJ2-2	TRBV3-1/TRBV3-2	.	TGTGCCAGCAGCCAAGAAAGGACAGCCAACACCGGGGAGCTGTTTTTT	CASSQERTANTGELFF
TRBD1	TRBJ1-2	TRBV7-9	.	TGTGCCAGCAGGTCGGACAGGGGATCTTATGGCTACACCTTC	CASRSDRGSYGYTF
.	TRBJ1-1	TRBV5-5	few	TGTGCCAGCAGCTTGGGTCCAGGGGCGAACACTGAAGCTTTCTTT	CASSLGPGANTEAFF
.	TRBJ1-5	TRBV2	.	TGTGCCAGCAGTGTCTATGGTTATAGCAATCAGCCCCAGCATTTT	CASSVYGYSNQPQHF
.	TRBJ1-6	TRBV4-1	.	TGCGCCAGCAGCCATGCCAGTTATAATTCACCCCTCCACTTT	CASSHASYNSPLHF
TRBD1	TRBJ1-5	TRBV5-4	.	TGTGCCAGCAGGACCCGACAGGGTTTTGGCAATCAGCCCCAGCATTTT	CASRTRQGFGNQPQHF
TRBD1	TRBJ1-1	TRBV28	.	TGTGCCAGCAGTTTATTGGGACAGACGAACACTGAAGCTTTCTTT	CASSLLGQTNTEAFF
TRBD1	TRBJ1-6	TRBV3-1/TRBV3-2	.	TGTGCCAGCAGCCGCCGGGACAGGGGCCATAATTCACCCCTCCACTTT	CASSRRDRGHNSPLHF
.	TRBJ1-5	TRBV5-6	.	TGTGCCAGCAGCCAATCAGGGGACTATAGCAATCAGCCCCAGCATTTT	CASSQSGDYSNQPQHF
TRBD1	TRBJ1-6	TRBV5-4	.	TGTGCCAGCAGCTCAGGGGGATCACCCCTCCACTTT	CASSSGGSPLHF
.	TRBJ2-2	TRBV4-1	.	TGCGCCAGCAGCCAAGGCCCTAAAGAGACCGGGGAGCTGTTTTTT	CASSQGPKETGELFF
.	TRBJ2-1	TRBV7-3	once	TGTGCCAGCAGCTTAACTAGCGGAGTATCGAATGAGCAGTTCTTC	CASSLTSGVSNEQFF
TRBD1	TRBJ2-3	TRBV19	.	TGTGCCAGTAGTCGGGGACAGGGGGCGAATCGGGTAGATACGCAGTATTTT	CASSRGQGANRVDTQYF
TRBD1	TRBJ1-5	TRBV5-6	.	TGTGCCAGCAGCCGGGGACAGGTTGGTCAGCCCCAGCATTTT	CASSRGQVGQPQHF
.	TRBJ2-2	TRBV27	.	TGTGCCAGCAGAACCAGTTCCGGGGGAATGAACACCGGGGAGCTGTTTTTT	CASRTSSGGMNTGELFF
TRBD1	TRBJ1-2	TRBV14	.	TGTGCCAGCAGCCTCACGGACAGGGCCCATGGCTACACCTTC	CASSLTDRAHGYTF
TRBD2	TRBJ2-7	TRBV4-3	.	TGCGCCAGCAGTCCCGGGACTAGCGGGATCTACGAGCAGTACTTC	CASSPGTSGIYEQYF
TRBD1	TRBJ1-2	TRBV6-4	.	TGTGCCAGTGGTACCGGAGGGACAGGCTATGGCTACACCTTC	CASGTGGTGYGYTF
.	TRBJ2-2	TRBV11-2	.	TGTGCCAGCAGCTTAGGGACTACGAACACCGGGGAGCTGTTTTTT	CASSLGTTNTGELFF
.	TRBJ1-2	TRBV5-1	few	TGCGCCAGCAGCTTGGATACTTACGAGAACTATGGCTACACCTTC	CASSLDTYENYGYTF
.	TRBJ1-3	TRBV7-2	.	TGTGCCAGCAGCCGCAACGGGGGGGGAAACACCATATATTTT	CASSRNGGGNTIYF
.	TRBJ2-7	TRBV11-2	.	TGTGCCAGCAGGTTGATTAGCGGTATATCCTACGAGCAGTACTTC	CASRLISGISYEQYF
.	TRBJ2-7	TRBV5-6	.	TGTGCCAGCAGCTTGGATGGCCGTTACAGCTCCTACGAGCAGTACTTC	CASSLDGRYSSYEQYF
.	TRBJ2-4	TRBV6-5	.	TGTGCCAGCAGTTACTCCTACATTCAGTACTTC	CASSYSYIQYF
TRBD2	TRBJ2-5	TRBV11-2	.	TGTGCCAGCAGCTCGAGCCGCGGGAGTGGAGAGACCCAGTACTTC	CASSSSRGSGETQYF
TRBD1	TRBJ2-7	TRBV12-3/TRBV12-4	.	TGTGCCAGCAGCTGGGACAGCCGCTACGAGCAGTACTTC	CASSWDSRYEQYF
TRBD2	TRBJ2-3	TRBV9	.	TGTGCCAGCAACGTAGACACTAGCGGGAGTCCAGATACGCAGTATTTT	CASNVDTSGSPDTQYF
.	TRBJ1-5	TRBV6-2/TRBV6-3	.	TGTGCCAGCAGTTGGAATTACGGGTCCCCTAAGATCAATCAGCCCCAGCATTTT	CASSWNYGSPKINQPQHF
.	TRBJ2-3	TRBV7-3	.	TGTGCCAGCAGCTTAGTCGGAGCGTCCCTCACAGATACGCAGTATTTT	CASSLVGASLTDTQYF
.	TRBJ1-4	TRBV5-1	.	TGCGCCAGCAGCCCCCCTGCAACTAATGAAAAACTGTTTTTT	CASSPPATNEKLFF
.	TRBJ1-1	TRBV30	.	TGTGCCTGGAGTGTACGGTTGGGGAGTGAAGCTTTCTTT	CAWSVRLGSEAFF
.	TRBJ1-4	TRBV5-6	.	TGTGCCAGCAGCCCCACCTCAGGGTCAAAACTGTTTTTT	CASSPTSGSKLFF
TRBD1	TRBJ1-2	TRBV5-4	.	TGTGCCAGCAGCTCAAACAGGGGGACCTACTATGGCTACACCTTC	CASSSNRGTYYGYTF
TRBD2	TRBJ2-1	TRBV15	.	TGTGCCACCAGCGGGGGGAGGGGATCCCACAATGAGCAGTTCTTC	CATSGGRGSHNEQFF
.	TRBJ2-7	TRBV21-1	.	TGTGCCAGCCGGACCTTACAGGGCTACGAGCAGTACTTC	CASRTLQGYEQYF
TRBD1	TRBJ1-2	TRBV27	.	TGTGCCAGCAGTGCCCCGAACAGGGGAATGGATGGCTACACCTTC	CASSAPNRGMDGYTF
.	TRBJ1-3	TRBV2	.	TGTGCCAGCAGACAGTACTCTGGAAACACCATATATTTT	CASRQYSGNTIYF
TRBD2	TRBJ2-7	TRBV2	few	TGTGCCAGCTCCCCGGGTGACGGGGGGGCCTACGAGCAGTACTTC	CASSPGDGGAYEQYF
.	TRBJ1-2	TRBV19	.	TGTGCCAGTAACAGTGGAAACTATGGCTACACCTTC	CASNSGNYGYTF
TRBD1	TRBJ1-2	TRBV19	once	TGTGCCAGTAGTATTACAGGGGATTCGGTCTATGGCTACACCTTC	CASSITGDSVYGYTF
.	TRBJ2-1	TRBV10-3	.	TGTGCCATCAAAGATTCCAGCTCCTACAATGAGCAGTTCTTC	CAIKDSSSYNEQFF
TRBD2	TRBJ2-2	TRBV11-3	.	TGTGCCAGCAGCACACACTCGGAACTTACTAGCGGGGGGGCCGGGGAGCTGTTTTTT	CASSTHSELTSGGAGELFF
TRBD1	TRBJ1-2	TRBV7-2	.	TGTGCCAGCAGCTTAGTCGCTGGGACAGGCGGCTACACCTTC	CASSLVAGTGGYTF
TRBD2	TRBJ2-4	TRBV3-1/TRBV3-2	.	TGTGCCAGCAGCCAATCGAGCGGGGGGGCGTCTAAAAACATTCAGTACTTC	CASSQSSGGASKNIQYF
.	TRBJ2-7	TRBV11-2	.	TGTGCCAGCAGCCCGGCGGCCCGCTCCTACGAGCAGTACTTC	CASSPAARSYEQYF
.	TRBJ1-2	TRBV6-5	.	TGTGCCAGCAGCCCCGGGCAGGGGAGCTACTATGGCTACACCTTC	CASSPGQGSYYGYTF
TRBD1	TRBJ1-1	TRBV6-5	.	TGTGCCAGCATGGGGGGACAGGGAATCCAAGCTTTCTTT	CASMGGQGIQAFF
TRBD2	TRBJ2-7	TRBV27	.	TGTGCCAGCAGTTGGGGACTAGCGGGGTACGAGCAGTACTTC	CASSWGLAGYEQYF
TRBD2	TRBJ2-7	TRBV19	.	TGTGCCAGTAGGTCTAGCGGGTCCTACGAGCAGTACTTC	CASRSSGSYEQYF
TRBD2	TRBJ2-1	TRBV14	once	TGTGCCAGCGCGGGACTAGCGGGCCTTAATGAGCAGTTCTTC	CASAGLAGLNEQFF
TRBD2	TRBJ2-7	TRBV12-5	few	TGTGCTAGTGGTCCCGTGGGGGGACTAGCGGGTCTCTACGAGCAGTACTTC	CASGPVGGLAGLYEQYF
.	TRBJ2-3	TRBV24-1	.	TGTGCCACCAGTGATCCGGTCACAGATACGCAGTATTTT	CATSDPVTDTQYF
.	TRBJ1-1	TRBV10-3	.	TGTGCCATCAGTGATGTGGGTTATAAGGGGAACAGGGTAATTATGAACACTGAAGCTTTCTTT	CAISDVGYKGNRVIMNTEAFF
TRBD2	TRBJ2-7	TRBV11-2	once	TGTGCCAGCAGCTTAGAGGCTAGGACTAGCGGGAGGTCCCGCTCCTACGAGCAGTACTTC	CASSLEARTSGRSRSYEQYF